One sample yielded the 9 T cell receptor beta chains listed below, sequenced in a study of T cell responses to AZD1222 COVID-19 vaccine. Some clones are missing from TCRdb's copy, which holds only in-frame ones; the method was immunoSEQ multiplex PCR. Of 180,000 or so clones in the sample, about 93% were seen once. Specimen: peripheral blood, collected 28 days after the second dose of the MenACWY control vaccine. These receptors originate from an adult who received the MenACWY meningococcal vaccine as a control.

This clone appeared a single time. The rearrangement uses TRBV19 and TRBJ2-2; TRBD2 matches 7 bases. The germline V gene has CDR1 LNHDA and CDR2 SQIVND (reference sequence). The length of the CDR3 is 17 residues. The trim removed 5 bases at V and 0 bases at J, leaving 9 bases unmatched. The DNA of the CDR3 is TGTGCCAGTAGTCTCCAGGGAGGGGTCGCGAACACCGGGGAGCTGTTTTTT. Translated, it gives CASSLQGGVANTGELFF.

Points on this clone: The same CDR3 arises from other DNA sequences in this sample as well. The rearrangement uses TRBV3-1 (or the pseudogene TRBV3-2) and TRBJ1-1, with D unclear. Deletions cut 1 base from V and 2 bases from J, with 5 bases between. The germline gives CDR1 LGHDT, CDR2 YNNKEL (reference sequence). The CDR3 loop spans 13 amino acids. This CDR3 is CASSQGANTEAFF. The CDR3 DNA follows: TGTGCCAGCAGCCAAGGTGCCAACACTGAAGCTTTCTTT.

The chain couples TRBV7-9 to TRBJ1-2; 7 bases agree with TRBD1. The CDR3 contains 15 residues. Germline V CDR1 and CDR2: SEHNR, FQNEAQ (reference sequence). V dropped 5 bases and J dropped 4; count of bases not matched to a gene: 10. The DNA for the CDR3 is TGTGCCAGCAGCCACCCCAGGGGGAAGGGCTATGGCTACACCTTC. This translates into CASSHPRGKGYGYTF.

The CDR3 reads CASSPTGMNTEAFF. The CDR3 nucleotides read TGTGCCAGCTCACCTACAGGGATGAACACTGAAGCTTTCTTT. The chain links TRBV18 to TRBJ1-1; a possible D gene is TRBD1 (6 bases). The CDR3 length is 14 residues. Trimming removed 3 bases from V and 0 bases from J, with 8 bases in between. Germline CDR1 reads KGHSH; CDR2 reads LQKENI.

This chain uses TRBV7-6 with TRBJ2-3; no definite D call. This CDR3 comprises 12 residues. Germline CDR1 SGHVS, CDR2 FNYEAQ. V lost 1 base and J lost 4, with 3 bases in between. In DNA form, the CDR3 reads TGTGCCAGCAGCTTAGGGGCAGATACGCAGTATTTT. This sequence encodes CASSLGADTQYF.

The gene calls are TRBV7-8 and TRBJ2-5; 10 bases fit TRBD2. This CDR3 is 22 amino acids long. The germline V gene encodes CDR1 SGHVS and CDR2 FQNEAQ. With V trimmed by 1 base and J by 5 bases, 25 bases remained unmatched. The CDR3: CASSLVRLLMASGGWGRETQYF. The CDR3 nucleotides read TGTGCCAGCAGCTTAGTACGCTTACTGATGGCTAGCGGGGGTTGGGGTCGGGAGACCCAGTACTTC. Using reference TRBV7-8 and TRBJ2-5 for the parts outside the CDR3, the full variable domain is GAGVSQSPRYKVAKRGQDVALRCDPISGHVSLFWYQQALGQGPEFLTYFQNEAQLDKSGLPSDRFFAERPEGSVSTLKIQRTQQEDSAVYLCASSLVRLLMASGGWGRETQYFGPGTRLLVL.

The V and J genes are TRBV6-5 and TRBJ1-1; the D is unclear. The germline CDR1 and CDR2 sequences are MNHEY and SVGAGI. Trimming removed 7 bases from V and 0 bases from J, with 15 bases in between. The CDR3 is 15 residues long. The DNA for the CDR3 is TGTGCCAGCAAGGAGGTCTCCTTCATGAACACTGAAGCTTTCTTT. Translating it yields CASKEVSFMNTEAFF.

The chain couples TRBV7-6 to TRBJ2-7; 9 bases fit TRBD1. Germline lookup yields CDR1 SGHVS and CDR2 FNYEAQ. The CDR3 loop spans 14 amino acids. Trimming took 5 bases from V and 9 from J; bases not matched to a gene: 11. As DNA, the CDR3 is TGTGCCAGCAGCACCCGACAGGGGGACGGAGTGCAGTACTTC. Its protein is CASSTRQGDGVQYF.

The CDR3 sequence: CASSLQGGSTDTQYF. Written as DNA, the CDR3 is TGTGCCAGCAGCTTACAGGGGGGGAGCACAGATACGCAGTATTTT. The V gene is TRBV7-9, the J gene TRBJ2-3; D is possibly TRBD1 or TRBD2 (7 bases each). The ends were cut back, 2 bases at V and 0 bases at J, with 9 bases in the middle. The CDR3 has 15 residues. Germline CDR1 SEHNR, CDR2 FQNEAQ (reference sequence). Together with reference TRBV7-9 and TRBJ2-3, the CDR3 gives the full variable domain: DTGVSQNPRHKITKRGQNVTFRCDPISEHNRLYWYRQTLGQGPEFLTYFQNEAQLEKSRLLSDRFSAERPKGSFSTLEIQRTEQGDSAMYLCASSLQGGSTDTQYFGPGTRLTVL.